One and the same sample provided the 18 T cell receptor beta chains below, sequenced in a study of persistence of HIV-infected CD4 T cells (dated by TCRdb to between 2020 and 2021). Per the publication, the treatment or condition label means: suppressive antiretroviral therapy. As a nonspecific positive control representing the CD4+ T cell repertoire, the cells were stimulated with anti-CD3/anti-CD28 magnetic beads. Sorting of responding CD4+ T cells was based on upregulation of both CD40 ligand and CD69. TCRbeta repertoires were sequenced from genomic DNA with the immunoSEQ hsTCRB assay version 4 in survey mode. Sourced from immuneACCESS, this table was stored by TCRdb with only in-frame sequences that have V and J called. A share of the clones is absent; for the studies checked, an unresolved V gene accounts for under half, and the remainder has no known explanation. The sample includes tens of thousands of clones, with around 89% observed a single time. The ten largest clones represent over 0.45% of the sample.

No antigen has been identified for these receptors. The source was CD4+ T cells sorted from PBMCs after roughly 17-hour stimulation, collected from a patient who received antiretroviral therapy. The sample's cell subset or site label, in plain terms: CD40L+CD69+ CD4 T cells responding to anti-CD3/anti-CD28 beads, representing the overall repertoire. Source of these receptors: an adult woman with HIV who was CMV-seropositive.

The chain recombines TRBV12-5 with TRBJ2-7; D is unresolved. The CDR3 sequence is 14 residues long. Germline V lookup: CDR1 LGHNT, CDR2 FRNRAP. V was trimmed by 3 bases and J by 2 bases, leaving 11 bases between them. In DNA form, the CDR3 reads TGTGCTAGTGGTTTCCCCGGGCAGGCCTACGAGCAGTACTTC. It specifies CASGFPGQAYEQYF.

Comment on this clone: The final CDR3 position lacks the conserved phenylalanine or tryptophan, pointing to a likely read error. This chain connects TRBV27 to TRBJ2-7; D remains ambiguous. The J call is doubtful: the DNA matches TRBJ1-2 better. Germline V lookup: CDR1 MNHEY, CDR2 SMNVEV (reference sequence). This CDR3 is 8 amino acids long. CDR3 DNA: TGTGCCAGCCCAAGGTACACCTTA. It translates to CASPRYTL.

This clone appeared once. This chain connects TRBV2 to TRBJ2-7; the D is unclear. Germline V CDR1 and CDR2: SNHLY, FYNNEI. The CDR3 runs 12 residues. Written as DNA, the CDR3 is TGTGCCAGCGGTGAGCAAACCTACGAGCAGTACGTC. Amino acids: CASGEQTYEQYV.

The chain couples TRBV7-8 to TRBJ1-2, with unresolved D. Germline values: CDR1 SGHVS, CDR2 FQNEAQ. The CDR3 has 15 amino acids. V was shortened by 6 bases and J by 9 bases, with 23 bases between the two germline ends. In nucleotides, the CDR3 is TGTGCCAGCAGTACGGACGGAGGGTTCGGGTTAAGCTACACCTTC. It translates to CASSTDGGFGLSYTF. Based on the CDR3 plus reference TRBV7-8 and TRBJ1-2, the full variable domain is GAGVSQSPRYKVAKRGQDVALRCDPISGHVSLFWYQQALGQGPEFLTYFQNEAQLDKSGLPSDRFFAERPEGSVSTLKIQRTQQEDSAVYLCASSTDGGFGLSYTFGSGTRLTVV.

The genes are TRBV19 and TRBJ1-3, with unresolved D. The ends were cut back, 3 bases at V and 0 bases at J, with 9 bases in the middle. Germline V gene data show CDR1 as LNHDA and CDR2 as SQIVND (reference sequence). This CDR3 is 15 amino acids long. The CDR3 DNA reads TGTGCCAGTAGTATTAAAGGTGGCTCTGGAAACACCATATATTTT. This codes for CASSIKGGSGNTIYF.

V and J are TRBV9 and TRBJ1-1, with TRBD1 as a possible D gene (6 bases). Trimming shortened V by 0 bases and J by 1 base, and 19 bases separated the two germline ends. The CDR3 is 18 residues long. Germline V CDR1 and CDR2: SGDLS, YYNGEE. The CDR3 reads CASSVEGQGLAGNTEAFF. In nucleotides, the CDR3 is TGTGCCAGCAGCGTAGAGGGCCAGGGGCTGGCAGGGAACACTGAAGCTTTCTTT.

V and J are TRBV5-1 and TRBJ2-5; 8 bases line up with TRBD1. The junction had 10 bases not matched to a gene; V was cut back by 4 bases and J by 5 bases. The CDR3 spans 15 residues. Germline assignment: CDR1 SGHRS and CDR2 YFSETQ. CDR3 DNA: TGCGCCAGCAGCCCACAGGACAGGGAAGCGGAGACCCAGTACTTC. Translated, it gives CASSPQDREAETQYF.

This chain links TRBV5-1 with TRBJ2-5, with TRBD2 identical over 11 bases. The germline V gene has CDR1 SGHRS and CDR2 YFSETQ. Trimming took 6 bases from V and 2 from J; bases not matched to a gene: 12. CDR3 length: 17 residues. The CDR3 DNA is TGCGCCAGCATGGGTGCCCTACTAGCGGGGGTTCAAGAGACCCAGTACTTC. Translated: CASMGALLAGVQETQYF.

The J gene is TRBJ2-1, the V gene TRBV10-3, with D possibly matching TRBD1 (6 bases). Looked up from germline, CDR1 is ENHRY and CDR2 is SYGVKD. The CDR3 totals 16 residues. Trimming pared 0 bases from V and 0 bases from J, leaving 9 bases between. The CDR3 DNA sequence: TGTGCCATCAGTGAGTCCAGGGGAAGCTCCTACAATGAGCAGTTCTTC. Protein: CAISESRGSSYNEQFF.

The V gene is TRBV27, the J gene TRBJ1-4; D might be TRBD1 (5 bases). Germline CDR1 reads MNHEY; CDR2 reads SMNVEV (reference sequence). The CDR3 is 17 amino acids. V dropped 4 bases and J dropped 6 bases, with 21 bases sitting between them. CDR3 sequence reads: CASSSLGAGKSDEKLFF. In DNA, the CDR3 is TGTGCCAGCAGTTCCCTCGGGGCCGGAAAATCGGATGAAAAACTGTTTTTT.

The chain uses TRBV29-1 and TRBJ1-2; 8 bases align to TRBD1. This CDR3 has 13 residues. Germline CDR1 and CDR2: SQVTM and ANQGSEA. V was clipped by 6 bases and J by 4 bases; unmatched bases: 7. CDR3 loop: CSVGTGVGYGYTF. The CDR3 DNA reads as TGCAGCGTCGGGACAGGTGTAGGCTATGGCTACACCTTC.

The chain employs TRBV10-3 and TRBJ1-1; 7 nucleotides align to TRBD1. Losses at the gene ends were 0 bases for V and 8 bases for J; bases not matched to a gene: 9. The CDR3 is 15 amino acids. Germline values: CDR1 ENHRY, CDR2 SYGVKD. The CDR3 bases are TGTGCCATCAGTGAGTCTCGTGAAGGGGGCACAGAAGCTTTCTTT. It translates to CAISESREGGTEAFF.

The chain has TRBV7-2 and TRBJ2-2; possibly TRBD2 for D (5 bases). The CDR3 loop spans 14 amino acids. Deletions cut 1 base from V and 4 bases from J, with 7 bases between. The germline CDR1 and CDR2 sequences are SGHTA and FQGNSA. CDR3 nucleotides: TGTGCCAGCAGCTTAGTTCGGGGCACCGGGGAGCTGTTTTTT. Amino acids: CASSLVRGTGELFF.

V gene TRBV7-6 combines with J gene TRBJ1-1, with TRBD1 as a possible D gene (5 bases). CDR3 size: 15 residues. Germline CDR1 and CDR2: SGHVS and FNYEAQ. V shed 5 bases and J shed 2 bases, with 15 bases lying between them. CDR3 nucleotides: TGTGCCAGCAGCCTAGGGGTTACGGGAAACACTGAAGCTTTCTTT. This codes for CASSLGVTGNTEAFF.

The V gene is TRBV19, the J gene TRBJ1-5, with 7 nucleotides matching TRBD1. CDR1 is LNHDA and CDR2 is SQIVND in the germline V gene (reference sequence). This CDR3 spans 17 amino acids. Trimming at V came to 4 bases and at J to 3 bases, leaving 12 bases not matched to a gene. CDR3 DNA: TGTGCCAGTAGTAAACGGGCAGGGGGTAGTATCAATCAGCCCCAGCATTTT. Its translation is CASSKRAGGSINQPQHF. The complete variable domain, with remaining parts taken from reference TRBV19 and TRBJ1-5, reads DGGITQSPKYLFRKEGQNVTLSCEQNLNHDAMYWYRQDPGQGLRLIYYSQIVNDFQKGDIAEGYSVSREKKESFPLTVTSAQKNPTAFYLCASSKRAGGSINQPQHFGDGTRLSIL.

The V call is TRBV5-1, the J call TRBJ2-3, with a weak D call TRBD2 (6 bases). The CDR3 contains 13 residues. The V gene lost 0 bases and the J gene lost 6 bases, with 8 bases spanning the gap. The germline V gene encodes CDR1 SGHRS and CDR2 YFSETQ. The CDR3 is CASSLGGTDTQYF. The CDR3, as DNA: TGCGCCAGCAGCTTGGGAGGGACTGATACGCAGTATTTT.

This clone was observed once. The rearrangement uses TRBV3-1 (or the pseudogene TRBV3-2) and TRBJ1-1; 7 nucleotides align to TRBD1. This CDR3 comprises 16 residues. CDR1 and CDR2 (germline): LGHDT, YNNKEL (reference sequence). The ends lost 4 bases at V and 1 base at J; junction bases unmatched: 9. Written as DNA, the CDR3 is TGTGCCAGCAGCCCCTACGTAGGGGGCGAGAACACTGAAGCTTTCTTT. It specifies CASSPYVGGENTEAFF.

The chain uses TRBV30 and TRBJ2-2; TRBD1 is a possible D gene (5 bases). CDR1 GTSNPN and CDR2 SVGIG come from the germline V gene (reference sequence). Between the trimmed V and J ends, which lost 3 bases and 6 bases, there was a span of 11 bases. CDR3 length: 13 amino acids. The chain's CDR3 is CAWRKQAPGELFF. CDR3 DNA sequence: TGTGCCTGGAGGAAACAGGCCCCCGGGGAGCTGTTTTTT.